Below, 31 T cell receptor beta chains from the same sample are listed, as sequenced in a study of OX40 agonist ivuxolimab in advanced cancers. Generated by immunoSEQ multiplex PCR, the TCRdb table keeps only in-frame clones and is missing some. The table lists fewer than 70,000 clones, 84% of them singletons. This sample comprised CD4+ or CD8+ T cells sorted from blood, obtained in a trial of the OX40 agonist ivuxolimab. Receptors were obtained from an adult with an advanced solid tumor such as melanoma, head and neck, liver or kidney cancer.

The chain recombines TRBV5-1 with TRBJ2-3; tentatively, D is TRBD2 (5 bases). This CDR3 is built from 13 residues. Germline loops: CDR1 SGHRS, CDR2 YFSETQ. Trimming took 5 bases from V and 2 from J, leaving 9 bases between them. The CDR3 reads CASRSGLTDTQYF. Here the CDR3 DNA reads TGCGCCAGCAGAAGCGGACTCACAGATACGCAGTATTTT.

V and J are TRBV25-1 and TRBJ2-3; unclear D gene. The CDR3 runs to 15 residues. V lost 4 bases and J 4 bases, leaving 15 bases between the germline ends. The V gene's germline CDR1 is MGHDK and CDR2 SYGVNS. The CDR3 DNA reads as TGTGCCAGCAGTGGGATTCACCCCGGGCCAGATACGCAGTATTTT. Protein: CASSGIHPGPDTQYF.

The V call is TRBV19, the J call TRBJ2-3; TRBD2 might be the D (6 bases). Trimming left V 5 bases short and J 3 bases short, with 12 bases between. The CDR3 runs to 14 residues. Germline V gene lookup returns CDR1 LNHDA and CDR2 SQIVND (reference sequence). This CDR3 reads CASSLAYPTDTQYF. Written as DNA, the CDR3 is TGTGCCAGTAGTCTAGCGTACCCAACAGATACGCAGTATTTT.

V usage is TRBV6-1 and J usage is TRBJ1-5, with D unresolved. Germline-derived CDR1 and CDR2 are MNHNS and SASEGT. The ends were cut back, 0 bases at V and 9 bases at J, with 9 bases in the middle. The CDR3 extends over 13 amino acids. The chain's CDR3 is CASSEARARPQHF. The CDR3 bases are TGTGCCAGCAGTGAAGCGAGGGCCCGGCCCCAGCATTTT.

The genes are TRBV28 and TRBJ2-1; 11 bases match TRBD1. This CDR3 has 14 amino acids. The ends lost 5 bases at V and 8 bases at J; junction bases unmatched: 5. Looked up from germline, CDR1 is MDHEN and CDR2 is SYDVKM. CDR3 DNA sequence: TGTGCCAGCAGTGCACCGGGACAGGGGGATGAGCAGTTCTTC. Residues: CASSAPGQGDEQFF.

The V and J genes are TRBV7-2 and TRBJ2-3, with 11 bases aligning to TRBD2. With V trimmed by 5 bases and J by 2 bases, 6 bases remained unmatched. Per germline, CDR1 SGHTA and CDR2 FQGNSA. This CDR3 spans 16 amino acids. CDR3 amino acids: CASSAASGRITDTQYF. Here the CDR3 DNA reads TGTGCCAGCAGCGCCGCTAGCGGGAGGATCACAGATACGCAGTATTTT.

The V and J genes are TRBV5-6 and TRBJ1-1; D is unclear. Germline V gene data show CDR1 as SGHDT and CDR2 as YYEEEE. The CDR3 runs to 14 residues. V lost 4 bases and J 2 bases, leaving 12 bases between the germline ends. The CDR3 DNA sequence: TGTGCCAGCAGCCTGGGTTTTGGAAACACTGAAGCTTTCTTT. This translates into CASSLGFGNTEAFF.

The rearrangement joins TRBV10-3 to TRBJ2-7; 7 nucleotides line up with TRBD1. The CDR3 runs to 16 residues. With V trimmed by 0 bases and J by 4 bases, 9 bases remained unmatched. CDR1 ENHRY and CDR2 SYGVKD come from the germline V gene. In DNA form, the CDR3 reads TGTGCCATCAGTGAGTCGGGACGGGACAGCCAATACGAGCAGTACTTC. Its translation is CAISESGRDSQYEQYF.

V is TRBV2 and J is TRBJ2-7; 7 bases map to TRBD1. The CDR3 covers 13 residues. Looked up from germline, CDR1 is SNHLY and CDR2 is FYNNEI. Germline trimming cut 3 bases from V and 6 bases from J; bases unmatched to any gene: 5. The CDR3 sequence is CASSDDRVAEQYF. Written as DNA, the CDR3 is TGTGCCAGCAGTGACGACAGGGTGGCCGAGCAGTACTTC.

Written as DNA, the CDR3 is TGTGCCTGGAAGGGGTTGGGCAGTCTGGAACGTGGCTACACCTTC. Amino acids: CAWKGLGSLERGYTF. The rearrangement uses TRBV30 and TRBJ1-2; maybe TRBD1 (5 bases). The germline V gene has CDR1 GTSNPN and CDR2 SVGIG (reference sequence). V was pared by 4 bases and J by 7 bases, with 22 bases between. CDR3 size: 15 residues.

J is TRBJ1-2 and V is TRBV29-1; D is unclear. This CDR3 region has 12 residues. Per the germline V gene, CDR1 is SQVTM and CDR2 is ANQGSEA. Trimming removed 2 bases from V and 2 bases from J, with 6 bases in between. The CDR3 is CSVELRNYGYTF. The DNA of the CDR3 is TGCAGCGTTGAACTCAGAAACTATGGCTACACCTTC.

The V and J genes are TRBV18 and TRBJ2-3; TRBD2 matches at 10 bases. The CDR3 extends over 16 amino acids. Germline values: CDR1 KGHSH, CDR2 LQKENI. Trimming took 3 bases from V and 3 from J; bases not matched to a gene: 6. This CDR3 is CASSPRSSGSTDTQYF. CDR3 DNA sequence: TGTGCCAGCTCACCTCGTTCTAGCGGGAGTACAGATACGCAGTATTTT.

This clone has just one count. The rearrangement links TRBV5-1 to TRBJ2-1; D remains ambiguous. Trimming took 0 bases from V and 5 from J, leaving 6 bases between them. The CDR3 consists of 13 residues. Looked up from germline, CDR1 is SGHRS and CDR2 is YFSETQ. CDR3 DNA: TGCGCCAGCAGCTTGGACATAAACAATGAGCAGTTCTTC. Amino acid sequence: CASSLDINNEQFF.

In DNA form, the CDR3 reads TGTGCCAGCACTCCAGAGGGGAGGGGCTACACCTTC. This encodes CASTPEGRGYTF. This chain links TRBV28 with TRBJ1-2; tentative D call: TRBD1 (5 bases). The CDR3 is made up of 12 amino acids. CDR1 is MDHEN, CDR2 SYDVKM, per germline. V lost 7 bases and J lost 8, with 14 bases in between.

This chain connects TRBV6-5 to TRBJ2-7; TRBD2 is a possible D gene (5 bases). The CDR3 is 13 amino acids. Between the trimmed V and J ends, which lost 5 bases and 2 bases, there was a span of 10 bases. CDR1 MNHEY and CDR2 SVGAGI come from the germline V gene. CDR3 loop: CASSEQAAYEQYF. The CDR3 nucleotides read TGTGCCAGCAGTGAACAAGCGGCCTACGAGCAGTACTTC.

This chain links TRBV18 with TRBJ1-3, with D possibly being TRBD1 (6 bases). This CDR3 has 16 residues. Germline V gives CDR1 KGHSH, CDR2 LQKENI. Trimming pared 3 bases from V and 1 base from J, leaving 13 bases between. The CDR3: CASSPSTGASGNTIYF. Written as DNA, the CDR3 is TGTGCCAGCTCACCCAGCACGGGGGCTTCTGGAAACACCATATATTTT.

The chain employs TRBV7-9 and TRBJ2-7; D remains ambiguous. CDR1 is SEHNR and CDR2 is FQNEAQ in the germline V gene (reference sequence). There are 15 residues in the CDR3. Trimming removed 5 bases at V and 1 base at J, with 15 bases between. The DNA of the CDR3 is TGTGCCAGCAGCACCTACCGGGCAGGATCCTACGAGCAGTACTTC. Amino acid sequence: CASSTYRAGSYEQYF. The variable domain in full, completed from reference TRBV7-9 and TRBJ2-7, reads DTGVSQNPRHKITKRGQNVTFRCDPISEHNRLYWYRQTLGQGPEFLTYFQNEAQLEKSRLLSDRFSAERPKGSFSTLEIQRTEQGDSAMYLCASSTYRAGSYEQYFGPGTRLTVT.

The table lists this clone with a count of one. The chain uses TRBV4-3 and TRBJ1-1; D ambiguous. Trimming pared 0 bases from V and 5 bases from J, leaving 7 bases between. Germline assignment: CDR1 LGHNA and CDR2 YSLEER. This CDR3 comprises 13 residues. DNA for the CDR3: TGCGCCAGCAGCCAAGATATCCGGACTGAAGCTTTCTTT. It is translated as CASSQDIRTEAFF.

The gene calls are TRBV7-2 and TRBJ2-7, with TRBD2 as a possible D gene (5 bases). CDR1 and CDR2 (germline): SGHTA, FQGNSA. Trimming left V 2 bases short and J 7 bases short, with 21 bases between. The CDR3 is 16 amino acids. This CDR3 reads CASSLRSSGTRKEQYF. The CDR3 region has the DNA TGTGCCAGCAGCTTACGGTCAAGCGGCACGCGGAAGGAGCAGTACTTC.

CDR3 residues: CASSLAGPSEYSNQPQHF. CDR3 coding DNA: TGTGCCAGTAGTCTCGCGGGACCTAGTGAATATAGCAATCAGCCCCAGCATTTT. The chain couples TRBV19 to TRBJ1-5, with TRBD1 as a possible D gene (5 bases). There are 18 residues in the CDR3. Trimming removed 5 bases from V and 0 bases from J, with 20 bases in between. CDR1 is LNHDA, CDR2 SQIVND, per germline (reference sequence).

The CDR3 loop reads CASRSEGVGQYF. The CDR3 bases are TGCGCCAGCAGAAGCGAGGGGGTAGGGCAGTACTTC. V and J are TRBV5-1 and TRBJ2-7, with a tentative D call TRBD1 (6 bases). This CDR3 contains 12 residues. The V gene's germline CDR1 is SGHRS and CDR2 YFSETQ. V lost 5 bases, J lost 9 bases, and 15 bases lay in between.

This clone has just one count. The rearrangement joins TRBV5-1 to TRBJ2-7, with no clear D. This CDR3 is 12 amino acids long. The V gene lost 4 bases and the J gene lost 3 bases, with 8 bases spanning the gap. Germline V gives CDR1 SGHRS, CDR2 YFSETQ. The CDR3 reads CASSLDGYEQYF. The CDR3 DNA sequence: TGCGCCAGCAGCCTGGACGGCTACGAGCAGTACTTC.

The chain is built from TRBV18 and TRBJ2-7, with D perhaps matching TRBD2 (5 bases). The CDR3 loop spans 14 amino acids. The V end lost 6 bases, the J end lost 4 bases, and 16 bases lay between the germline ends. Germline lookup yields CDR1 KGHSH and CDR2 LQKENI. The CDR3 sequence is CASSRGSSTYEQYF. The CDR3 DNA reads as TGTGCCAGCTCCCGCGGGTCTTCGACATACGAGCAGTACTTC.

The rearrangement joins TRBV19 to TRBJ2-3; possibly TRBD2 for D (5 bases). The V end lost 10 bases, the J end lost 2 bases, and 16 bases lay between the germline ends. This CDR3 has 14 amino acids. Germline assignment: CDR1 LNHDA and CDR2 SQIVND (reference sequence). The CDR3 DNA reads TGTGCCACCCCAAGAGCGGCAACCACAGATACGCAGTATTTT. This sequence encodes CATPRAATTDTQYF.

V usage is TRBV6-5 and J usage is TRBJ2-1; 11 nucleotides align to TRBD2. Looked up from germline, CDR1 is MNHEY and CDR2 is SVGAGI. The CDR3 loop spans 15 amino acids. The ends lost 4 bases at V and 8 bases at J; junction bases unmatched: 7. CDR3 in amino acids: CASSLTSGSNYEQFF. CDR3 nucleotides: TGTGCCAGCAGTTTAACTAGCGGGAGTAACTATGAGCAGTTCTTC.

The chain carries TRBV6-5 and TRBJ2-3; D unclear. This CDR3 has 11 amino acids. Deletions cut 7 bases from V and 0 bases from J, with 2 bases between. The germline gives CDR1 MNHEY, CDR2 SVGAGI. This CDR3 reads CASKSTDTQYF. CDR3 DNA sequence: TGTGCCAGCAAAAGCACAGATACGCAGTATTTT.

The rearrangement links TRBV27 to TRBJ2-3; 8 nucleotides match TRBD1. The germline V gene encodes CDR1 MNHEY and CDR2 SMNVEV (reference sequence). The CDR3 is 13 residues long. J gave up 10 bases and V 7 bases, and 10 bases lay outside the gene matches. The CDR3 here is CASKETGEFAQYF. The CDR3 DNA reads as TGTGCCAGCAAAGAGACAGGGGAGTTCGCGCAGTATTTT.

This clone came up a few times. The rearrangement links TRBV7-2 to TRBJ1-2; 11 bases line up with TRBD1. The CDR3 sequence is 13 residues long. The junction had 4 bases not matched to a gene; V was cut back by 6 bases and J by 7 bases. CDR1 is SGHTA and CDR2 is FQGNSA in the germline V gene. Written as DNA, the CDR3 is TGTGCCAGCAGTCGGACAGGGGGCATTGGCTACACCTTC. Protein sequence: CASSRTGGIGYTF.

The V gene is TRBV10-3, the J gene TRBJ2-5, with 10 nucleotides matching TRBD1. V dropped 5 bases and J dropped 4; count of bases not matched to a gene: 4. The CDR3 extends over 14 amino acids. The germline V gene has CDR1 ENHRY and CDR2 SYGVKD. The CDR3 DNA follows: TGTGCCATCAGTTCGACAGGGGGCCGAGAGACCCAGTACTTC. Translation gives CAISSTGGRETQYF.

This chain uses TRBV7-9 with TRBJ1-5; TRBD1 matches at 8 bases. Per the germline V gene, CDR1 is SEHNR and CDR2 is FQNEAQ (reference sequence). V trimming: 5 bases; J trimming: 6 bases; junction bases outside the gene matches: 12. The CDR3 has 16 amino acids. In DNA, the CDR3 is TGTGCCAGCAGCCGTCCATGGACAGGGCTAATTCAGCCCCAGCATTTT. Translating gives CASSRPWTGLIQPQHF.

The gene calls are TRBV19 and TRBJ1-1; D may be TRBD1 (5 bases). The CDR3 totals 15 residues. V was pared by 3 bases and J by 4 bases, with 15 bases between. CDR1 LNHDA and CDR2 SQIVND come from the germline V gene (reference sequence). CDR3 region: CASSISPGEGTEAFF. The CDR3 DNA reads TGTGCCAGTAGTATTTCGCCGGGGGAGGGCACTGAAGCTTTCTTT.